These 27 T cell receptor beta chains originate from one sample sequenced in a study of T cell responses to AZD1222 COVID-19 vaccine. Assay used: immunoSEQ multiplex PCR; TCRdb lists only in-frame clones, some missing. The sample comprises 250,000 to 300,000 clones, about 94% of which are singletons, and roughly 0.5% rests with the top ten. The material sequenced was peripheral blood, taken 28 days after the second AZD1222 dose. The receptors here all came from an adult who received the AZD1222 COVID-19 vaccine.

The chain uses TRBV15 and TRBJ1-4, with no clear D. This CDR3 region has 15 residues. The ends were cut back, 0 bases at V and 1 base at J, with 6 bases in the middle. Germline lookup yields CDR1 LNHNV and CDR2 YYDKDF (reference sequence). This CDR3 is CATSREGRTNEKLFF. The DNA of the CDR3 is TGTGCCACCAGCAGAGAGGGGAGAACTAATGAAAAACTGTTTTTT.

This chain joins TRBV28 and TRBJ2-5; D not resolved. In germline, CDR1 is MDHEN, CDR2 SYDVKM. The CDR3 spans 14 residues. V was clipped by 1 base and J by 1 base, with 7 bases between them. In nucleotides, the CDR3 is TGTGCCAGCAGTTTATTCAGGTTCCAAGAGACCCAGTACTTC. This sequence encodes CASSLFRFQETQYF.

Comments on this clone: Other nucleotide sequences from this sample produce the same CDR3. The rearrangement links TRBV28 to TRBJ2-1; 7 bases are shared with TRBD1. Germline V gives CDR1 MDHEN, CDR2 SYDVKM. V was clipped by 4 bases and J by 1 base; unmatched bases: 4. CDR3 length: 15 amino acids. CDR3 in amino acids: CASSSAGGSYNEQFF. The CDR3 bases are TGTGCCAGCAGTTCTGCAGGGGGTTCCTACAATGAGCAGTTCTTC.

V usage is TRBV29-1 and J usage is TRBJ1-1; 7 bases fit TRBD1. This CDR3 region has 14 residues. The V and J ends lost 4 bases and 1 base, in that order; junction bases with no gene match: 6. Germline CDR1 and CDR2: SQVTM and ANQGSEA. This CDR3 is CSVGGTATNTEAFF. In DNA, the CDR3 is TGCAGCGTTGGGGGGACAGCTACGAACACTGAAGCTTTCTTT.

The chain joins TRBV11-2 to TRBJ1-3; weak D call: TRBD1 (5 bases). Per germline, CDR1 SGHAT and CDR2 FQNNGV. CDR3 size: 13 residues. The V gene lost 4 bases and the J gene lost 4 bases, with 8 bases spanning the gap. CDR3 region: CASSWGRGNTIYF. The CDR3 DNA reads as TGTGCCAGCAGCTGGGGACGGGGAAACACCATATATTTT.

The V call is TRBV7-2, the J call TRBJ1-6; TRBD1 agrees at 7 bases. This CDR3 spans 18 amino acids. From germline, CDR1 is SGHTA and CDR2 FQGNSA. Trimming cost V 0 bases and J 7 bases; bases outside gene matches: 12. The CDR3 region has the DNA TGTGCCAGCAGCTTAGCAGGGGCGACCCAGGGACAGAATTCACCCCTCCACTTT. This sequence encodes CASSLAGATQGQNSPLHF.

The rearrangement uses TRBV28 and TRBJ2-7, with TRBD2 identical over 11 bases. Germline V CDR1 and CDR2: MDHEN, SYDVKM. This CDR3 comprises 16 residues. The V segment lost 6 bases and the J segment 2 bases; nucleotides outside the gene matches: 9. CDR3 in amino acids: CASSIPTSGIPYEQYF. CDR3 DNA sequence: TGTGCCAGCAGCATCCCGACTAGCGGGATCCCCTACGAGCAGTACTTC. Complete variable domain (other parts from reference TRBV28 and TRBJ2-7): DVKVTQSSRYLVKRTGEKVFLECVQDMDHENMFWYRQDPGLGLRLIYFSYDVKMKEKGDIPEGYSVSREKKERFSLILESASTNQTSMYLCASSIPTSGIPYEQYFGPGTRLTVT.

This rearrangement joins TRBV2 to TRBJ1-2, with 9 bases identical to TRBD1. Per germline, CDR1 SNHLY and CDR2 FYNNEI. This CDR3 spans 14 amino acids. Trimming cost V 6 bases and J 2 bases; bases outside gene matches: 4. CDR3 in DNA: TGTGCCAGCAGCGAGGACAGGGGAAACTATGGCTACACCTTC. Translation: CASSEDRGNYGYTF.

V gene TRBV7-2 combines with J gene TRBJ2-1; possible D gene TRBD1, 5 bases. V lost 5 bases and J 3 bases, leaving 11 bases between the germline ends. Germline CDR1 SGHTA, CDR2 FQGNSA. The CDR3 length is 14 residues. CDR3 amino acids: CASSPRVNYNEQFF. The CDR3 DNA is TGTGCCAGCAGCCCCAGGGTGAACTACAATGAGCAGTTCTTC.

The rearrangement uses TRBV15 and TRBJ2-2; tentative D call: TRBD2 (6 bases). Germline-derived CDR1 and CDR2 are LNHNV and YYDKDF (reference sequence). This CDR3 has 15 residues. Trimming removed 6 bases at V and 2 bases at J, with 13 bases between. The CDR3 spells CATRGGADNTGELFF. CDR3 nucleotides: TGTGCCACCAGAGGAGGGGCGGACAACACCGGGGAGCTGTTTTTT.

A single count supports this clone. V is TRBV11-2 and J is TRBJ2-1; 8 positions agree with TRBD1. V dropped 6 bases and J dropped 5; count of bases not matched to a gene: 3. The CDR3 contains 13 residues. Germline V gives CDR1 SGHAT, CDR2 FQNNGV. The CDR3 sequence: CASRWTGNNEQFF. In DNA, the CDR3 is TGTGCCAGCAGGTGGACAGGGAACAATGAGCAGTTCTTC.

V is TRBV5-1 and J is TRBJ1-3; D gene ambiguous. The CDR3 loop spans 15 amino acids. Trimming removed 0 bases from V and 4 bases from J, with 11 bases in between. Per germline, CDR1 SGHRS and CDR2 YFSETQ. CDR3 residues: CASSLEPHGGNTIYF. In nucleotides, the CDR3 is TGCGCCAGCAGCTTGGAGCCTCATGGGGGAAACACCATATATTTT.

This rearrangement joins TRBV28 to TRBJ2-7; 7 nucleotides agree with TRBD1. V shed 2 bases, J shed 4 bases, and the junction held 8 bases outside the gene matches. Germline CDR1 and CDR2: MDHEN and SYDVKM. The CDR3 covers 15 residues. The CDR3, as DNA: TGTGCCAGCAGTTTAGTCGGGACAGCCCTTTACGAGCAGTACTTC. Its protein is CASSLVGTALYEQYF.

V is TRBV18 and J is TRBJ2-7; possibly TRBD1 for D (6 bases). Germline CDR1 reads KGHSH; CDR2 reads LQKENI. The CDR3 totals 13 residues. Trimming left V 4 bases short and J 4 bases short, with 11 bases between. This chain's CDR3 is CASSRDRTYEQYF. CDR3 nucleotide sequence: TGTGCCAGCTCACGAGACAGGACATACGAGCAGTACTTC.

V is TRBV25-1 and J is TRBJ2-1; no reliable D call. The V end lost 6 bases, the J end lost 6 bases, and 9 bases lay between the germline ends. Germline loops: CDR1 MGHDK, CDR2 SYGVNS. The CDR3 is made up of 12 amino acids. DNA for the CDR3: TGTGCCAGCAGATCGGTCGGCAATGAGCAGTTCTTC. It yields the protein CASRSVGNEQFF. Looking up the rest from reference TRBV25-1 and TRBJ2-1 gives the full variable domain: EADIYQTPRYLVIGTGKKITLECSQTMGHDKMYWYQQDPGMELHLIHYSYGVNSTEKGDLSSESTVSRIRTEHFPLTLESARPSHTSQYLCASRSVGNEQFFGPGTRLTVL.

The rearrangement uses TRBV9 and TRBJ2-1, with 8 nucleotides matching TRBD2. The J segment lost 10 bases and the V segment lost 0 bases, leaving 9 bases of the junction unmatched. Germline V lookup: CDR1 SGDLS, CDR2 YYNGEE. CDR3 length: 15 residues. CDR3 nucleotides: TGTGCCAGCAGCGTAGTAAGCGGGAGAGGGAGAGAGCAGTTCTTC. It specifies CASSVVSGRGREQFF.

The V call is TRBV6-6, the J call TRBJ2-2; D is unclear. CDR3 length: 14 amino acids. The V end was cut by 0 bases, the J end by 7 bases, with 9 bases between. Germline CDR1 reads MNHNY; CDR2 reads SVGAGI (reference sequence). The DNA for the CDR3 is TGTGCCAGCAGTTACTCTGACTGGGGCGGGGAGCTGTTTTTT. Its translation: CASSYSDWGGELFF.

V and J are TRBV10-2 and TRBJ1-2, with D possibly matching TRBD1 (6 bases). Germline lookup yields CDR1 WSHSY and CDR2 SAAADI. This CDR3 has 15 residues. The V and J ends lost 0 bases and 6 bases respectively, with 14 bases between them. The CDR3 bases are TGCGCCAGCAGTGAGTCGAGATGGGGGGCGCATGGCTACACCTTC. Protein product: CASSESRWGAHGYTF.

The genes are TRBV6-4 and TRBJ1-5, with D unresolved. The CDR3 length is 20 residues. Trimming left V 5 bases short and J 8 bases short, with 34 bases between. Germline CDR1 MRHNA, CDR2 SNTAGT. CDR3 nucleotide sequence: TGTGCCAGCAGTACCCCCCCGCCAGAACATAAGACGGACCCTATCAAGCCCCAGCATTTT. Residues: CASSTPPPEHKTDPIKPQHF.

The chain joins TRBV28 to TRBJ1-5, with TRBD1 matching over 7 bases. CDR1 MDHEN and CDR2 SYDVKM come from the germline V gene. The CDR3 is 17 residues long. V was pared by 0 bases and J by 4 bases, with 9 bases of the junction left unmatched. The DNA for the CDR3 is TGTGCCAGCAGTTTATGGGCACAGGGGAGGTCAAATCAGCCCCAGCATTTT. This sequence encodes CASSLWAQGRSNQPQHF. Combining the CDR3 with reference TRBV28 and TRBJ1-5 gives the whole variable domain DVKVTQSSRYLVKRTGEKVFLECVQDMDHENMFWYRQDPGLGLRLIYFSYDVKMKEKGDIPEGYSVSREKKERFSLILESASTNQTSMYLCASSLWAQGRSNQPQHFGDGTRLSIL.

The rearrangement uses TRBV5-1 and TRBJ1-2; perhaps TRBD1 as D (6 bases). Germline V gene sequence: CDR1 SGHRS, CDR2 YFSETQ. The V end lost 0 bases, the J end lost 7 bases, and 19 bases lay between the germline ends. The CDR3 length is 16 residues. DNA for the CDR3: TGCGCCAGCAGCTTGGAACCCGTCGGGGGCGCGGGTGGCTACACCTTC. The encoded protein is CASSLEPVGGAGGYTF.

This clone came up a few times. The chain combines TRBV27 with TRBJ2-3; the match to TRBD2 covers 10 bases. The CDR3 is made up of 15 amino acids. Trimming cost V 6 bases and J 6 bases; bases outside gene matches: 9. The germline CDR1 and CDR2 sequences are MNHEY and SMNVEV (reference sequence). CDR3 protein: CASSDSSGRSDTQYF. The CDR3 nucleotides read TGTGCCAGCAGCGATTCTAGCGGGAGAAGTGATACGCAGTATTTT.

The genes are TRBV7-2 and TRBJ2-6; no firm D call. Per germline, CDR1 SGHTA and CDR2 FQGNSA. V was cut by 2 bases and J by 4 bases, with 9 bases left in between. There are 15 residues in the CDR3. This chain's CDR3 is CASSLRLSGANVLTF. The CDR3 bases are TGTGCCAGCAGCTTAAGGCTTTCGGGGGCCAACGTCCTGACTTTC. Filled out from reference TRBV7-2 and TRBJ2-6, the complete variable domain reads GAGVSQSPSNKVTEKGKDVELRCDPISGHTALYWYRQSLGQGLEFLIYFQGNSAPDKSGLPSDRFSAERTGGSVSTLTIQRTQQEDSAVYLCASSLRLSGANVLTFGAGSRLTVL.

The chain has TRBV3-1 (or the pseudogene TRBV3-2) and TRBJ1-1, with D hard to call. Looked up from germline, CDR1 is LGHDT and CDR2 is YNNKEL (reference sequence). Trimming cost V 7 bases and J 0 bases, with 9 bases left between them. This CDR3 comprises 13 residues. The CDR3 reads CASTTELNTEAFF. The CDR3 region has the DNA TGTGCCAGCACCACAGAGTTGAACACTGAAGCTTTCTTT.

The chain combines TRBV10-3 with TRBJ1-1; weak D call: TRBD1 (6 bases). V was pared by 8 bases and J by 6 bases, with 16 bases between. Germline V CDR1 and CDR2: ENHRY, SYGVKD. CDR3 length equals 13 residues. This CDR3 is CAIQQGEVAEAFF. The CDR3 DNA is TGTGCCATCCAACAGGGAGAGGTAGCTGAAGCTTTCTTT.

J is TRBJ1-1 and V is TRBV9, with a weak D call TRBD1 (5 bases). The CDR3 runs 15 residues. The germline CDR1 and CDR2 sequences are SGDLS and YYNGEE. With 4 bases removed from V and 0 bases from J, the gap between germline ends came to 13 bases. In DNA, the CDR3 is TGTGCCAGCAGCCCCCAGGGAAGGATGAACACTGAAGCTTTCTTT. It translates to CASSPQGRMNTEAFF.

V usage is TRBV2 and J usage is TRBJ1-2, with TRBD1 as a possible D gene (6 bases). From germline, CDR1 is SNHLY and CDR2 FYNNEI. The germline V and J ends were trimmed by 4 bases and 6 bases, with 12 bases remaining between them. The CDR3 consists of 13 residues. The CDR3 loop is CASSGDKRNGYTF. Written as DNA, the CDR3 is TGTGCCAGCAGTGGGGACAAAAGGAATGGCTACACCTTC.